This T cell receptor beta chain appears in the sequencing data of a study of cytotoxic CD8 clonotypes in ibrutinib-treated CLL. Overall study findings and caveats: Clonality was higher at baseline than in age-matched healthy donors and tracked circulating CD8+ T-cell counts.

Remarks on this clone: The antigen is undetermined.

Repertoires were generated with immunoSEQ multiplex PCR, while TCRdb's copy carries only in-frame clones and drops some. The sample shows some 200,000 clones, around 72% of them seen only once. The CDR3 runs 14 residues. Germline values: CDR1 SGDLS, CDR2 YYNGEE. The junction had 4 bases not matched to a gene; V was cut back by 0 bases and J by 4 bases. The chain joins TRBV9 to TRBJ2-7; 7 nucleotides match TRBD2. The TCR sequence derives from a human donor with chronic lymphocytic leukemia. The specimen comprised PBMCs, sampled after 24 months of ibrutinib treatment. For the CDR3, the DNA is TGTGCCAGCAGCGTAGCGCTAGCGGCGTACGAGCAGTACTTC. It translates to CASSVALAAYEQYF.